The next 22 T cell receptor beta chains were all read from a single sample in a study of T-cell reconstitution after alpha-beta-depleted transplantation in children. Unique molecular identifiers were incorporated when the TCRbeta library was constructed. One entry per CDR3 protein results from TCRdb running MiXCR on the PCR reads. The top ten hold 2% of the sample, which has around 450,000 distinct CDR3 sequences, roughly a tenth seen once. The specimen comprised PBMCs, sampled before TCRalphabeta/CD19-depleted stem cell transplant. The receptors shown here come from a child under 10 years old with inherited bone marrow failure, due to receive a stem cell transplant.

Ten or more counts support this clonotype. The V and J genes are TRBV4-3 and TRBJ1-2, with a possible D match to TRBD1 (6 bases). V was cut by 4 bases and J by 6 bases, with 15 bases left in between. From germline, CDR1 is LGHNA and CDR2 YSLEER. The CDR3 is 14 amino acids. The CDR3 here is CASSPGDTLHGYTF. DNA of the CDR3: TGCGCCAGCAGCCCAGGGGACACACTCCATGGCTACACCTTC.

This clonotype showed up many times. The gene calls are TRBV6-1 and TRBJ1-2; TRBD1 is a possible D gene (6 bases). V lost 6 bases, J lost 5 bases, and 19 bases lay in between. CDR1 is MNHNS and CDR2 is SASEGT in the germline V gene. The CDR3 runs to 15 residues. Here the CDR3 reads CASSPSVGGSYGYTF. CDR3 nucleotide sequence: TGTGCCAGCAGCCCATCAGTTGGGGGCTCTTATGGCTACACCTTC.

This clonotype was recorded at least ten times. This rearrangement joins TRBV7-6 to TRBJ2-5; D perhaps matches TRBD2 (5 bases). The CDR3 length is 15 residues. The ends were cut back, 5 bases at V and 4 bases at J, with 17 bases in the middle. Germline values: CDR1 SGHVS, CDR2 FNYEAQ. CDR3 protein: CASSPRGGRGETQYF. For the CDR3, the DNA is TGTGCCAGCAGCCCGCGTGGAGGTAGAGGAGAGACCCAGTACTTC. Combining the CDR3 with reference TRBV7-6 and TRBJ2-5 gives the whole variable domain GAGVSQSPRYKVTKRGQDVALRCDPISGHVSLYWYRQALGQGPEFLTYFNYEAQQDKSGLPNDRFSAERPEGSISTLTIQRTEQRDSAMYRCASSPRGGRGETQYFGPGTRLLVL.

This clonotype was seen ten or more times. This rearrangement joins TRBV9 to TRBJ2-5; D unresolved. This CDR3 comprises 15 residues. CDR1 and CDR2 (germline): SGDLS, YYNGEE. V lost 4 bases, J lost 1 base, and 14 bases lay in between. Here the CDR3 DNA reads TGTGCCAGCAGCTCCGGCCAGGCCTTCCAAGAGACCCAGTACTTC. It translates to CASSSGQAFQETQYF.

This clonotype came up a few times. CDR3 bases: TGTGCCAGTAGTATGGGACAGAACACCGGGGAGCTGTTTTTT. This sequence encodes CASSMGQNTGELFF. The chain recombines TRBV19 with TRBJ2-2; possible D gene TRBD1, 6 bases. Germline CDR1 reads LNHDA; CDR2 reads SQIVND (reference sequence). The CDR3 runs to 14 residues. V was clipped by 3 bases and J by 1 base, with 6 bases between them.

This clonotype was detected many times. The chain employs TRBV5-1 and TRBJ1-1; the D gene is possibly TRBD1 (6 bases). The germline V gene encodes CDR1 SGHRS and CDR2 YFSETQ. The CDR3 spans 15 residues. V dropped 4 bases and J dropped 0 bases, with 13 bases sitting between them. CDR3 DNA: TGCGCCAGCAGCCGATCTACAGGGATGAACACTGAAGCTTTCTTT. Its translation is CASSRSTGMNTEAFF.

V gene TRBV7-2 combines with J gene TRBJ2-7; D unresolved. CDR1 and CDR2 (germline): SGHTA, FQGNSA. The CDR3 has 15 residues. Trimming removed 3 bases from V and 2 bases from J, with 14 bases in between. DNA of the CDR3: TGTGCCAGCAGCTTTCGGCGGACCAGCACCTACGAGCAGTACTTC. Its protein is CASSFRRTSTYEQYF.

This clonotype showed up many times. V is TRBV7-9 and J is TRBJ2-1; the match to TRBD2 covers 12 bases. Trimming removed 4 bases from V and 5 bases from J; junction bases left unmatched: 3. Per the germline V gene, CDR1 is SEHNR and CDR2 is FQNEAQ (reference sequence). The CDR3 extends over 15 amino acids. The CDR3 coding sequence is TGTGCCAGCAGCTGGCTAGCGGGAGGGAACAATGAGCAGTTCTTC. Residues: CASSWLAGGNNEQFF.

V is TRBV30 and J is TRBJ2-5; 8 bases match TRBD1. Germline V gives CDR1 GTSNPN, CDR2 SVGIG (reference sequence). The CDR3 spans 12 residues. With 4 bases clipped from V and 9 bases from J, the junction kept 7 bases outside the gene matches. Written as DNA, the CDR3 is TGTGCCTGGACCGCAACAGGGGGAGCCCAGTACTTC. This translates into CAWTATGGAQYF. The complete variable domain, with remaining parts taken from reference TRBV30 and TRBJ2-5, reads SQTIHQWPATLVQPVGSPLSLECTVEGTSNPNLYWYRQAAGRGLQLLFYSVGIGQISSEVPQNLSASRPQDRQFILSSKKLLLSDSGFYLCAWTATGGAQYFGPGTRLLVL.

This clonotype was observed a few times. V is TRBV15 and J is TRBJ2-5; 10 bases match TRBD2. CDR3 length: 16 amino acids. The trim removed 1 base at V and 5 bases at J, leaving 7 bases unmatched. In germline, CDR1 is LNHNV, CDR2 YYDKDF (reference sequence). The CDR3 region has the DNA TGTGCCACCAGCAGAGGTCAACTAGCGGGAACCGAGACCCAGTACTTC. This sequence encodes CATSRGQLAGTETQYF.

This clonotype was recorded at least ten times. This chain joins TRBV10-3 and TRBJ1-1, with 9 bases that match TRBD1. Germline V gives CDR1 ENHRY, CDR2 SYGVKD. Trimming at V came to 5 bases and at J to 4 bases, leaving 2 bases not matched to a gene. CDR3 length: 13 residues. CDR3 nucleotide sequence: TGTGCCATCAGTTTGACAGGGGGCACTGAAGCTTTCTTT. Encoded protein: CAISLTGGTEAFF.

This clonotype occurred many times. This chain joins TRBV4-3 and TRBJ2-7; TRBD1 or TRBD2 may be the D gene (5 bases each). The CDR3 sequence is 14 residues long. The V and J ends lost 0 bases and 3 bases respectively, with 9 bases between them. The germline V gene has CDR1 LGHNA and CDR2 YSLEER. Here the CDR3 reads CASSQDAGSYEQYF. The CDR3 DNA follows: TGCGCCAGCAGCCAAGATGCAGGGAGCTACGAGCAGTACTTC.

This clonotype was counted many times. In nucleotides, the CDR3 is TGCGCCAGCAGACCAAGGGGACTAGCGGGAGACGGAGACTCCTACGAGCAGTACTTC. It encodes CASRPRGLAGDGDSYEQYF. The J gene is TRBJ2-7, the V gene TRBV5-1; 14 bases line up with TRBD2. Germline lookup yields CDR1 SGHRS and CDR2 YFSETQ. The CDR3 is made up of 19 amino acids. V shed 5 bases, J shed 0 bases, and the junction held 13 bases outside the gene matches.

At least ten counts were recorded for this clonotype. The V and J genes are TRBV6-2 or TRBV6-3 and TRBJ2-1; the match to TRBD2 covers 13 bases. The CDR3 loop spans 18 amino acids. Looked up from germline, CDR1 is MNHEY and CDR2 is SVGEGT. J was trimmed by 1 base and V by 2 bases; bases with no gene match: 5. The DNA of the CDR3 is TGTGCCAGCAGTTACAGCACTAGCGGGAGGGAGTCCTACAATGAGCAGTTCTTC. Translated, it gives CASSYSTSGRESYNEQFF.

In nucleotides, the CDR3 is TGTGCCAGCAGCGGTCGACTAGTCTCCGAGCAGTACTTC. Amino acid sequence: CASSGRLVSEQYF. The chain uses TRBV11-2 and TRBJ2-7, with D perhaps matching TRBD2 (6 bases). Germline-derived CDR1 and CDR2 are SGHAT and FQNNGV. CDR3 size: 13 residues. With 5 bases removed from V and 6 bases from J, the gap between germline ends came to 14 bases.

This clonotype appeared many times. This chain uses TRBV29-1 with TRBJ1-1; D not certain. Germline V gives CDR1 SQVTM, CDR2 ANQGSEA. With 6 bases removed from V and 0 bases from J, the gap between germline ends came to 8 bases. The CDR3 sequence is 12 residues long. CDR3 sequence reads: CSVGNMNTEAFF. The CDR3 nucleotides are TGCAGCGTGGGGAATATGAACACTGAAGCTTTCTTT.

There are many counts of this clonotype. The CDR3 reads CSASMGATNEKLFF. The DNA of the CDR3 is TGCAGTGCTAGTATGGGGGCAACTAATGAAAAACTGTTTTTT. V and J are TRBV20-1 and TRBJ1-4; D may be TRBD1 (5 bases). Deletions cut 3 bases from V and 0 bases from J, with 8 bases between. This CDR3 has 14 amino acids. From germline, CDR1 is DFQATT and CDR2 SNEGSKA (reference sequence).

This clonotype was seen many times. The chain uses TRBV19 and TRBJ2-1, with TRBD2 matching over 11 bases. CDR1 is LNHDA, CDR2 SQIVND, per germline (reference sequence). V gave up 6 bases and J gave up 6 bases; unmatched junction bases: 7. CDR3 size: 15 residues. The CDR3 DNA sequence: TGTGCCAGTAGCTCACTAGCGGGAGCGGTCAATGAGCAGTTCTTC. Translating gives CASSSLAGAVNEQFF.

CDR3 nucleotides: TGTGCCAGCAGTCCCCATCCTTCACGGGCCTCCAATGAGCAGTTCTTC. Amino acid sequence: CASSPHPSRASNEQFF. The genes are TRBV12-3 or TRBV12-4 and TRBJ2-1, with D uncertain. This CDR3 has 16 amino acids. Between the trimmed V and J ends, which lost 5 bases and 6 bases, there was a span of 20 bases.

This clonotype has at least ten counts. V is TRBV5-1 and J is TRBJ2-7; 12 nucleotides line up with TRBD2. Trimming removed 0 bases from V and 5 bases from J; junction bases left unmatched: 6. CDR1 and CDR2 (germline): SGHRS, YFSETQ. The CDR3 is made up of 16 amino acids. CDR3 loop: CASSLGLAGVLDEQYF. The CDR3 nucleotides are TGCGCCAGCAGCTTGGGACTAGCGGGAGTCCTCGACGAGCAGTACTTC.

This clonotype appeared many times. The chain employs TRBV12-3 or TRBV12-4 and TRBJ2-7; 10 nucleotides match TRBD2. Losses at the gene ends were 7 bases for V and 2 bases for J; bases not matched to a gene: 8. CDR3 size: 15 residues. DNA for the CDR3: TGTGCCAGCACAAACATAGCGGGAGGACCCTACGAGCAGTACTTC. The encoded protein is CASTNIAGGPYEQYF.

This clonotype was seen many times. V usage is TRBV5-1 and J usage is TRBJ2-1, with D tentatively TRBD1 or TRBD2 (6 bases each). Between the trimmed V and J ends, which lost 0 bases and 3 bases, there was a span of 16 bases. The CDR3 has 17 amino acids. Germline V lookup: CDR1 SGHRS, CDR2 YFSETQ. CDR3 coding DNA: TGCGCCAGCAGCTTGGACGTAGGGGGAGGAGGCTACAATGAGCAGTTCTTC. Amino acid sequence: CASSLDVGGGGYNEQFF.